This TCR beta chain was profiled in a study of T cell repertoires in cytomegalovirus infection. In its sample, this clonotype was seen once. Its antigen remains unidentified. The junction departs from the called germline gene at one end, perhaps through a read error. Via MiXCR, TCRdb re-called the reads, giving one row per CDR3 protein. Altogether a few hundred thousand distinct CDR3 sequences are present, approximately 40% being singletons, with the ten largest covering roughly 50%. Study-level points and caveats: CMV-specific HLA-C-restricted TCR beta clonotypes dominated the ex vivo response. CMV carriers having the relevant HLA were flagged by cumulative public TCR beta family frequency.

The germline V gene has CDR1 SGHTA and CDR2 FQGNSA. The CDR3 has 20 residues. This chain joins TRBV7-2 and TRBJ2-7; a possible D gene is TRBD2 (5 bases). This sequence was found in a human donor in good health (CMV status not recorded). Some clones in this sample may be carry-over from other donors' samples. This specimen consisted of cultured PBMCs, obtained from culture after CMV antigen stimulation. CDR3 residues: CVSSLSGGGFTTPRTYEQYF. Written as DNA, the CDR3 is TGTGTCAGCAGCTTAAGTGGAGGAGGCTTCACCACCCCACGCACTTACGAGCAGTACTTC.